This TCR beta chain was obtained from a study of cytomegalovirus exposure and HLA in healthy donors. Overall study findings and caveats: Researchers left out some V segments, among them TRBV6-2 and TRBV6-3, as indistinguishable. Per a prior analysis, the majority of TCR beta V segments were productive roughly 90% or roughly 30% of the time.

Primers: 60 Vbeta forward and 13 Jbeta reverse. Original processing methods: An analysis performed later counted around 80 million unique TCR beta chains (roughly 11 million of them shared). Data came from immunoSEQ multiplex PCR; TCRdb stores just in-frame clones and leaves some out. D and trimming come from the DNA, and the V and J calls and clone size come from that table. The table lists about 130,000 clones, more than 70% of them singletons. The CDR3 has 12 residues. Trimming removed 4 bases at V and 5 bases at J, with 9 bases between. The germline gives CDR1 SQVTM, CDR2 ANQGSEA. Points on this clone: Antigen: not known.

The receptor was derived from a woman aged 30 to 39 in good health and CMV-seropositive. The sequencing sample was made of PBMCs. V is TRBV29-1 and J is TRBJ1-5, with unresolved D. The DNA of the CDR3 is TGCAGCGTTGGACAATGGGATCAGCCCCAGCATTTT. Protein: CSVGQWDQPQHF. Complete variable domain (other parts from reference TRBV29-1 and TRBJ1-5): SAVISQKPSRDICQRGTSLTIQCQVDSQVTMMFWYRQQPGQSLTLIATANQGSEATYESGFVIDKFPISRPNLTFSTLTVSNMSPEDSSIYLCSVGQWDQPQHFGDGTRLSIL.